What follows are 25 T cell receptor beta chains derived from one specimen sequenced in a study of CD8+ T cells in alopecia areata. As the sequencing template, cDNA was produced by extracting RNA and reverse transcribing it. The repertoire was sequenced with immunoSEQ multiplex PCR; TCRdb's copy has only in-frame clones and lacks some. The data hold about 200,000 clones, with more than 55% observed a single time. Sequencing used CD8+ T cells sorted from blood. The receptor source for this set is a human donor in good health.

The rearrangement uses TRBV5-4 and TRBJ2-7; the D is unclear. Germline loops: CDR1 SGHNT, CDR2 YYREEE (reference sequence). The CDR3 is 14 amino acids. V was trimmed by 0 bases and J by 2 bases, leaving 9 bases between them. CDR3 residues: CASSLGTDTYEQYF. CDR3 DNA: TGTGCCAGCAGCTTGGGGACGGATACCTACGAGCAGTACTTC.

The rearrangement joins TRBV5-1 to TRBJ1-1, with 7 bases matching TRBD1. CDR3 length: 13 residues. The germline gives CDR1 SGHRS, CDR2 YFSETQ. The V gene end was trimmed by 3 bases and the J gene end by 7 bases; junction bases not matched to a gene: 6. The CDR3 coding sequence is TGCGCCAGCAGCTGGCGGGACAGCAATGAAGCTTTCTTT. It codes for CASSWRDSNEAFF.

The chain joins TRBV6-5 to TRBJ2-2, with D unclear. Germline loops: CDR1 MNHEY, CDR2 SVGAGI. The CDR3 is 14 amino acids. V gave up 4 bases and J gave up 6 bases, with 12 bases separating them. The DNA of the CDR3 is TGTGCCAGCAGTTTCGGCCTGACGCCCGGGGAGCTGTTTTTT. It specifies CASSFGLTPGELFF.

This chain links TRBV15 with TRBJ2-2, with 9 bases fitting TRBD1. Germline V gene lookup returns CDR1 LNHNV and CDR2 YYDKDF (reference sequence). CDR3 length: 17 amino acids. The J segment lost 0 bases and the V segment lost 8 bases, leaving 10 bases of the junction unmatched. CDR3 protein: CATEPDWTGANTGELFF. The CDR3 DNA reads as TGTGCCACCGAGCCGGATTGGACAGGGGCGAACACCGGGGAGCTGTTTTTT.

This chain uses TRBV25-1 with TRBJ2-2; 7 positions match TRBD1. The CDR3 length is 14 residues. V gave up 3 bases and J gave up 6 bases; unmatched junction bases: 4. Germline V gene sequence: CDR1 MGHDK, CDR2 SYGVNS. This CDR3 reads CASSDTGEAGELFF. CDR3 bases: TGTGCCAGCAGTGATACAGGGGAAGCCGGGGAGCTGTTTTTT.

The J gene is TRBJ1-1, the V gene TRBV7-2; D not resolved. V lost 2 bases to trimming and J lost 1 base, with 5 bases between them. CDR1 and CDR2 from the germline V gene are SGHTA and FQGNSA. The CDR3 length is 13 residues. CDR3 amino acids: CASSLTSNTEAFF. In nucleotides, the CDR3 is TGTGCCAGCAGCTTAACTTCGAACACTGAAGCTTTCTTT.

CDR3 DNA: TGTGCCAGCAGGGTCTATAGCGGGGGGGCCAATGAGCAGTTCTTC. It is translated as CASRVYSGGANEQFF. The V gene is TRBV7-2, the J gene TRBJ2-1; 11 nucleotides agree with TRBD2. The ends lost 6 bases at V and 6 bases at J; junction bases unmatched: 7. The germline V gene encodes CDR1 SGHTA and CDR2 FQGNSA. The CDR3 has 15 amino acids.

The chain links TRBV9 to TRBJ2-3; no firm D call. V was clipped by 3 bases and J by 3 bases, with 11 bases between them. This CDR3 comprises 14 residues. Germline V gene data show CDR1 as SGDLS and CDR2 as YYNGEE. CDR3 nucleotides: TGTGCCAGCAGCGCGTCACAGCGTACAGATACGCAGTATTTT. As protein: CASSASQRTDTQYF.

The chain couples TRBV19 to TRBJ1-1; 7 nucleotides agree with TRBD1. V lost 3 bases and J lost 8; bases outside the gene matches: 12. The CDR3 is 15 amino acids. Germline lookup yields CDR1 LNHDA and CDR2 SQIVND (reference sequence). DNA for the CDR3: TGTGCCAGTAGTATTACAGTCTGGACAGGCCGAGAAGCTTTCTTT. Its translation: CASSITVWTGREAFF. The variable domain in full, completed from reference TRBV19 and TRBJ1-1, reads DGGITQSPKYLFRKEGQNVTLSCEQNLNHDAMYWYRQDPGQGLRLIYYSQIVNDFQKGDIAEGYSVSREKKESFPLTVTSAQKNPTAFYLCASSITVWTGREAFFGQGTRLTVV.

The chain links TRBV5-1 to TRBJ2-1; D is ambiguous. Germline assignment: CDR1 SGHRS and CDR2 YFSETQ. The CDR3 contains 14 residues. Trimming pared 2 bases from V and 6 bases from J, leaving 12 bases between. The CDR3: CASSFGVGVNEQFF. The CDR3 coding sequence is TGCGCCAGCAGCTTCGGAGTCGGCGTCAATGAGCAGTTCTTC.

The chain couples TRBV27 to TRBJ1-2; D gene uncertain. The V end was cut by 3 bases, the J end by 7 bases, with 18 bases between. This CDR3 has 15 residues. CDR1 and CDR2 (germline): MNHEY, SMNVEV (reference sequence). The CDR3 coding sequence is TGTGCCAGCAGTTTTAAAGGGCAGACAACTGGTGGCTACACCTTC. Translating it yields CASSFKGQTTGGYTF.

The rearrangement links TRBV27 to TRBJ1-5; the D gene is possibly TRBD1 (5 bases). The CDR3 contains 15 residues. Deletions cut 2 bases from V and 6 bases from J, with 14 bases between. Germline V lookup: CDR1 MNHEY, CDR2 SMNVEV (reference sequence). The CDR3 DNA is TGTGCCAGCAGTTTAGCCGGCAGGGTCGTTCAGCCCCAGCATTTT. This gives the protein CASSLAGRVVQPQHF.

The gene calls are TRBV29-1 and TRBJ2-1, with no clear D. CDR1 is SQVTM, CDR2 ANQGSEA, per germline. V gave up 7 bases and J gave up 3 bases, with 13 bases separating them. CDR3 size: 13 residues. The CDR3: CSARSGGYNEQFF. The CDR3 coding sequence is TGCAGCGCGCGATCTGGCGGCTACAATGAGCAGTTCTTC.

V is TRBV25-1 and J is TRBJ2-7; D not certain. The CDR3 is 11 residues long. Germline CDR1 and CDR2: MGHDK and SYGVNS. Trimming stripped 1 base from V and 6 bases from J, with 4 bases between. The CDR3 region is CASSESGEQYF. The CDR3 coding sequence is TGTGCCAGCAGTGAATCGGGCGAGCAGTACTTC.

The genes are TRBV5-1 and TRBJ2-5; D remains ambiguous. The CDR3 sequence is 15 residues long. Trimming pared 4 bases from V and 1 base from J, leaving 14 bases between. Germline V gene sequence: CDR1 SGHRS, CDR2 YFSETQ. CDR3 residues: CASSPWILFQETQYF. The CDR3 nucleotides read TGCGCCAGCAGCCCGTGGATCCTTTTCCAAGAGACCCAGTACTTC.

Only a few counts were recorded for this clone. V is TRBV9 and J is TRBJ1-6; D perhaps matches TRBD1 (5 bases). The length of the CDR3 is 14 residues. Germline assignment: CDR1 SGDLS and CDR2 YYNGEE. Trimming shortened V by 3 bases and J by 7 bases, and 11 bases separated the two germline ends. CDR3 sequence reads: CASSAGTPNSPLHF. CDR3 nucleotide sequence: TGTGCCAGCAGCGCGGGGACGCCGAATTCACCCCTCCACTTT.

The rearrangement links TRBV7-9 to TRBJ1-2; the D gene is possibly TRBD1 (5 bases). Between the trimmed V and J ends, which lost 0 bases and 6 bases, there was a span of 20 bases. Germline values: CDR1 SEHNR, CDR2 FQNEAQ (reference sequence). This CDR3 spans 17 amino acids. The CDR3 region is CASSLAEGRGGRDGYTF. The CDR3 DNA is TGTGCCAGCAGCTTAGCAGAAGGTAGGGGAGGTCGAGATGGCTACACCTTC.

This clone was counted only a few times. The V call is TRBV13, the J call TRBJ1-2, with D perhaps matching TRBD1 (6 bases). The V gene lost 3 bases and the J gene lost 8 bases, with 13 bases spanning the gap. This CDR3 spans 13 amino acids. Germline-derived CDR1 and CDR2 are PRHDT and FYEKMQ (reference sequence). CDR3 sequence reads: CASSFQGPYGYTF. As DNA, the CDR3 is TGTGCCAGCAGCTTCCAGGGGCCTTACGGCTACACCTTC.

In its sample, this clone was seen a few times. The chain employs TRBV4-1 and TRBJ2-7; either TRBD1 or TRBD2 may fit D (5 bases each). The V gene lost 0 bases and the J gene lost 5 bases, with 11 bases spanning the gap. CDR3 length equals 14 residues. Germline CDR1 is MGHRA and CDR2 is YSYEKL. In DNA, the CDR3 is TGCGCCAGCAGCCAAGATGGGGGACCCGACGAGCAGTACTTC. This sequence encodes CASSQDGGPDEQYF.

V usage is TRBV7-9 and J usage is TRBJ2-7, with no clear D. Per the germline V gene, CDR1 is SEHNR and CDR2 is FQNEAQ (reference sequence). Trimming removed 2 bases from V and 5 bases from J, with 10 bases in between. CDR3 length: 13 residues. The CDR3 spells CASSLLLADEQYF. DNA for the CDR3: TGTGCCAGCAGCTTACTTCTGGCCGACGAGCAGTACTTC.

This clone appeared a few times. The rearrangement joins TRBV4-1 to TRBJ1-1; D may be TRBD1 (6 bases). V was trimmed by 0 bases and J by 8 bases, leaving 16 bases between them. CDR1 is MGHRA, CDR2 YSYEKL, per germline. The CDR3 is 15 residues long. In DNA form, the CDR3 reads TGCGCCAGCAGCCAAGACGGGAGGTCGGGGGCGGAAGCTTTCTTT. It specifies CASSQDGRSGAEAFF.

The DNA for the CDR3 is TGTGCCAGCAGCTCGGGCAGGGGCGAGCAGTACTTC. It yields the protein CASSSGRGEQYF. The chain links TRBV7-3 to TRBJ2-7, with TRBD1 as a possible D gene (6 bases). Germline loops: CDR1 SGHTA, CDR2 FQGTGA. Between the trimmed V and J ends, which lost 4 bases and 6 bases, there was a span of 10 bases. This CDR3 comprises 12 residues.

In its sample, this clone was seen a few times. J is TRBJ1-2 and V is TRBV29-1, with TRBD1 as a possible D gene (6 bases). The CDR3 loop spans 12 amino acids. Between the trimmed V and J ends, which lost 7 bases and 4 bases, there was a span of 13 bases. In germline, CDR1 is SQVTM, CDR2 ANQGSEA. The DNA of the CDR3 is TGCAGCGAGCCCGGGGGGGCCTATGGCTACACCTTC. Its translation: CSEPGGAYGYTF.

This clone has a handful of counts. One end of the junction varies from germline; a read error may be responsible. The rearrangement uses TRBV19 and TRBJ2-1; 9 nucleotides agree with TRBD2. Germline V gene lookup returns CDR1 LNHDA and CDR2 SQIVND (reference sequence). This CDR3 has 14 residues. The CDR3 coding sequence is TGTGCCAGTAGTATAGGGGGACTAGCAATTTCCCGTGTCTTC. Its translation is CASSIGGLAISRVF. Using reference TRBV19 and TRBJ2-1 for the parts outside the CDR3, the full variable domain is DGGITQSPKYLFRKEGQNVTLSCEQNLNHDAMYWYRQDPGQGLRLIYYSQIVNDFQKGDIAEGYSVSREKKESFPLTVTSAQKNPTAFYLCASSIGGLAISRVFGPGTRLTVL.

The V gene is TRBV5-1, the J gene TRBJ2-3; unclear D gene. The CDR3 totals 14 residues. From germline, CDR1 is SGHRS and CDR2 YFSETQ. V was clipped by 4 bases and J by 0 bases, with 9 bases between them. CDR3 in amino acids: CASSPDGSTDTQYF. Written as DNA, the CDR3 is TGCGCCAGCAGCCCGGACGGTAGCACAGATACGCAGTATTTT.